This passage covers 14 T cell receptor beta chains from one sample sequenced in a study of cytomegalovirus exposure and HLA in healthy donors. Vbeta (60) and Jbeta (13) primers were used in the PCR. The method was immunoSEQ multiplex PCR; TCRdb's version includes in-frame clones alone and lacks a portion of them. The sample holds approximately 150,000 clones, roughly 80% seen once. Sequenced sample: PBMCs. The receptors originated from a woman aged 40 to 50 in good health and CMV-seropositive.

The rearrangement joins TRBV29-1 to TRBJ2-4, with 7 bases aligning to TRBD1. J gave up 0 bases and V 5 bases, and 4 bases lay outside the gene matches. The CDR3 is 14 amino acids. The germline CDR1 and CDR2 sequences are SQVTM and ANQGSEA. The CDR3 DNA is TGCAGCGTTCGGACAGGATTAGCCAAAAACATTCAGTACTTC. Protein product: CSVRTGLAKNIQYF.

The DNA of the CDR3 is TGTGCCAGCAGCTTGGTTCAGGGGTTAGGTTCTGGGGCCAACGTCCTGACTTTC. The encoded protein is CASSLVQGLGSGANVLTF. V usage is TRBV7-3 and J usage is TRBJ2-6, with D possibly matching TRBD1 (6 bases). The V gene lost 3 bases and the J gene lost 1 base, with 16 bases spanning the gap. Germline-derived CDR1 and CDR2 are SGHTA and FQGTGA. CDR3 size: 18 residues.

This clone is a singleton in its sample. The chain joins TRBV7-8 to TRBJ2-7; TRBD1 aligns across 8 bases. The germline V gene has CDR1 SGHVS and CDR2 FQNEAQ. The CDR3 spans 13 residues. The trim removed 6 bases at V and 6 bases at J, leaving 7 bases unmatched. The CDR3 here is CASSIQGQVEQYF. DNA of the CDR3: TGTGCCAGCAGTATTCAGGGACAGGTCGAGCAGTACTTC.

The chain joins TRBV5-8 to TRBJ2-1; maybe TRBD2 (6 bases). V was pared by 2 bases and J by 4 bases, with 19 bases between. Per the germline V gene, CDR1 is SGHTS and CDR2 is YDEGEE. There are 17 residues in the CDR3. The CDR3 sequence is CASSLLGLGSGYNEQFF. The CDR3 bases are TGTGCCAGCAGCTTATTAGGACTTGGTAGCGGTTACAATGAGCAGTTCTTC. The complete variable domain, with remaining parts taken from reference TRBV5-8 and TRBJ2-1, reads EAGVTQSPTHLIKTRGQQATLRCSPISGHTSVYWYQQALGLGLQFLLWYDEGEERNRGNFPPRFSGRQFPNYSSELNVNALELEDSALYLCASSLLGLGSGYNEQFFGPGTRLTVL.

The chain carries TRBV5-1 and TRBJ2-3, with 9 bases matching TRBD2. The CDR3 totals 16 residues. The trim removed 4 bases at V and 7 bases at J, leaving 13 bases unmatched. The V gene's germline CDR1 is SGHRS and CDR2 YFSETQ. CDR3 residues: CASSAQGGGGVNTQYF. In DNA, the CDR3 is TGCGCCAGCAGCGCTCAAGGCGGCGGGGGGGTAAATACGCAGTATTTT. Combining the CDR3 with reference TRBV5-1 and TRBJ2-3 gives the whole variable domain KAGVTQTPRYLIKTRGQQVTLSCSPISGHRSVSWYQQTPGQGLQFLFEYFSETQRNKGNFPGRFSGRQFSNSRSEMNVSTLELGDSALYLCASSAQGGGGVNTQYFGPGTRLTVL.

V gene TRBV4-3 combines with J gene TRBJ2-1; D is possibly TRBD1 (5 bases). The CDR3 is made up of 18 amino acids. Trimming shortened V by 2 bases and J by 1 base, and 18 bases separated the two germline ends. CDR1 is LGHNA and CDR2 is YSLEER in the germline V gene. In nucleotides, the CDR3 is TGCGCCAGCAGCCAAACTCTACTTTCCCAGGGTTCCTACAATGAGCAGTTCTTC. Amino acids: CASSQTLLSQGSYNEQFF.

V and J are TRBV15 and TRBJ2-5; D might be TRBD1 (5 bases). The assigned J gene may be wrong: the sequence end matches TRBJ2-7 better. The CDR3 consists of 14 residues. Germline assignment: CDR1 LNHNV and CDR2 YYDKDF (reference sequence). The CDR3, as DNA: TGTGCCACCAGCAGAGAGCAGGGCACCTACGAGCAGTACTTC. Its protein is CATSREQGTYEQYF.

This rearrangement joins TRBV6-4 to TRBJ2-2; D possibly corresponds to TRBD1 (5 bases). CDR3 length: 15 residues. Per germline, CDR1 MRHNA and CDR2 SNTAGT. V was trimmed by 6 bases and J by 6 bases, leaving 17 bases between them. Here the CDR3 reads CASRPQGSVAGELFF. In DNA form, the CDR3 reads TGTGCCAGCAGACCCCAGGGCAGCGTCGCCGGGGAGCTGTTTTTT.

The CDR3, as DNA: TGTGCCAGCAGCGGGACTAGCGGGGGGGCTATACTCCAAGAGACCCAGTACTTC. It is translated as CASSGTSGGAILQETQYF. V usage is TRBV7-2 and J usage is TRBJ2-5; 16 nucleotides align to TRBD2. Germline V gives CDR1 SGHTA, CDR2 FQGNSA. The ends lost 5 bases at V and 1 base at J; junction bases unmatched: 7. The CDR3 contains 18 residues.

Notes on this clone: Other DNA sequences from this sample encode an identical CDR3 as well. CDR3 DNA sequence: TGTGCCAGCTCACCGGGACAGGGGGTAGTCGATGAGCAGTTCTTC. It translates to CASSPGQGVVDEQFF. The chain carries TRBV18 and TRBJ2-1, with 11 bases identical to TRBD1. This CDR3 is built from 15 residues. CDR1 KGHSH and CDR2 LQKENI come from the germline V gene. The V segment lost 3 bases and the J segment 8 bases; nucleotides outside the gene matches: 6.

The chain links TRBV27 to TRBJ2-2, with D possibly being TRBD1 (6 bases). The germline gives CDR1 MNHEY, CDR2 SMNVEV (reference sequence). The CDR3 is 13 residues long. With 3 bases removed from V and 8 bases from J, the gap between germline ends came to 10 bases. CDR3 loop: CASSLHRAGELFF. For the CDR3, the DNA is TGTGCCAGCAGTTTGCACAGGGCTGGGGAGCTGTTTTTT.

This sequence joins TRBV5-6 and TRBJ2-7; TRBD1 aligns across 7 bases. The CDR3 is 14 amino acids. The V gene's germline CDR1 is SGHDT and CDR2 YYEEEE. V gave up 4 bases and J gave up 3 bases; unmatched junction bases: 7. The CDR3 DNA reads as TGTGCCAGCAGCCTACCGGGACAGAGCTACGAGCAGTACTTC. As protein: CASSLPGQSYEQYF.

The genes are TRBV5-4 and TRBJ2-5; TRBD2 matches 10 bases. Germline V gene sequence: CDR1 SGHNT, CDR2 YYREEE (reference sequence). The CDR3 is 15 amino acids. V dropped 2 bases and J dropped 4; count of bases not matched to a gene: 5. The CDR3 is CASSLGLAEGETQYF. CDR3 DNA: TGTGCCAGCAGCTTAGGACTAGCGGAGGGAGAGACCCAGTACTTC. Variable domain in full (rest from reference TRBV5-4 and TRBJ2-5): ETGVTQSPTHLIKTRGQQVTLRCSSQSGHNTVSWYQQALGQGPQFIFQYYREEENGRGNFPPRFSGLQFPNYSSELNVNALELDDSALYLCASSLGLAEGETQYFGPGTRLLVL.

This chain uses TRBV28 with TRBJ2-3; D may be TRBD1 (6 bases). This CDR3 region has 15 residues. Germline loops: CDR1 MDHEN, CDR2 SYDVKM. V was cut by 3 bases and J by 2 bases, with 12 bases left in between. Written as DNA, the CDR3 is TGTGCCAGCAGTTTCTCCCGGGACATCACAGATACGCAGTATTTT. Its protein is CASSFSRDITDTQYF.